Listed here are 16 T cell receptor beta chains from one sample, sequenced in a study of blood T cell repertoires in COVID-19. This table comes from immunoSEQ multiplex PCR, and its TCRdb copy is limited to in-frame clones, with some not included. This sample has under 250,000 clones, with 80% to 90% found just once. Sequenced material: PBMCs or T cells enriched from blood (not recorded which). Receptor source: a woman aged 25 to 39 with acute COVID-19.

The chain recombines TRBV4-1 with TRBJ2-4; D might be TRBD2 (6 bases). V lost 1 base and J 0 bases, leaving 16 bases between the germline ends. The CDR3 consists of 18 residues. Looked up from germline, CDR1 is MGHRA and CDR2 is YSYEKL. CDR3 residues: CASSQGGARGLAKNIQYF. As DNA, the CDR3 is TGCGCCAGCAGCCAAGGTGGGGCCCGGGGACTAGCCAAAAACATTCAGTACTTC.

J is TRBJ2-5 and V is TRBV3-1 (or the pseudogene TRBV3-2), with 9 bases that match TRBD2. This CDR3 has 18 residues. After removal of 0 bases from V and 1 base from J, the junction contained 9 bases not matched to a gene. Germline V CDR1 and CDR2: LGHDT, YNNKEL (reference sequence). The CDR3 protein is CASSQELMAGGPQETQYF. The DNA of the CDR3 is TGTGCCAGCAGCCAAGAGCTGATGGCGGGGGGGCCCCAAGAGACCCAGTACTTC.

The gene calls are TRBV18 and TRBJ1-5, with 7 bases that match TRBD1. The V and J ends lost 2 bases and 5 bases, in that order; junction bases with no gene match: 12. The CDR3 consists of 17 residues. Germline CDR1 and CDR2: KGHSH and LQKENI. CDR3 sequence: CASSPTSGTAGYQPQHF. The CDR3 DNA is TGTGCCAGCTCACCAACCTCCGGGACAGCCGGCTATCAGCCCCAGCATTTT.

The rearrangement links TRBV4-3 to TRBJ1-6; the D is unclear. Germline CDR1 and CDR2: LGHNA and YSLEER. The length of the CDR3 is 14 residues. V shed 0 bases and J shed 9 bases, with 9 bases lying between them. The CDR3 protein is CASSQDYTVSPLHF. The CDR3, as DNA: TGCGCCAGCAGCCAAGATTATACGGTTTCACCCCTCCACTTT.

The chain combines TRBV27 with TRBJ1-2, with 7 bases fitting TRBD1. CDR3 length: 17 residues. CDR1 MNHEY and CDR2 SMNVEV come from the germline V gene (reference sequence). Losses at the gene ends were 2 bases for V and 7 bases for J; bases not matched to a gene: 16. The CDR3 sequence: CASSLKAPTGDSFGYTF. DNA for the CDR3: TGTGCCAGCAGTTTAAAGGCCCCAACAGGGGACTCCTTTGGCTACACCTTC.

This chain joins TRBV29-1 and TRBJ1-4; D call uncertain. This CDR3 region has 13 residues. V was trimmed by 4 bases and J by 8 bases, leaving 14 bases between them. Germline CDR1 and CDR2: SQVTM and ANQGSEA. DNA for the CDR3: TGCAGCGTTGCCGTTGACGGAGGGGAAAAACTGTTTTTT. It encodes CSVAVDGGEKLFF.

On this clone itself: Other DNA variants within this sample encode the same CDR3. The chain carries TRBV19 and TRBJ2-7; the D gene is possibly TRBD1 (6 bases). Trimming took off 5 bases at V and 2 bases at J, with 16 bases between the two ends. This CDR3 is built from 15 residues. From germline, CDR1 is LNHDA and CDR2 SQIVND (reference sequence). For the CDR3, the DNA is TGTGCCAGTAGTCCGGGGCAGGGGATGACCTACGAGCAGTACTTC. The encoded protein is CASSPGQGMTYEQYF.

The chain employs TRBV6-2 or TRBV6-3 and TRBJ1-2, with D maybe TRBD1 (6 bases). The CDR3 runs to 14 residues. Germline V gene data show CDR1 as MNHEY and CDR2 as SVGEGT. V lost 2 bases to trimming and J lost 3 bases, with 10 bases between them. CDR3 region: CASSYGTGYYGYTF. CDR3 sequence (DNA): TGTGCCAGCAGTTACGGCACAGGGTACTATGGCTACACCTTC.

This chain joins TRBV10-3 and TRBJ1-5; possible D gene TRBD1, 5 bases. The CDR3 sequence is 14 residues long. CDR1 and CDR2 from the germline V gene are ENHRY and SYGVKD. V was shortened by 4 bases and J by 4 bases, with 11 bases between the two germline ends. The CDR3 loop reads CAISGSGGNQPQHF. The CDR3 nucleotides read TGTGCCATCAGTGGGAGTGGGGGGAATCAGCCCCAGCATTTT.

The CDR3 region has the DNA TGTGCCAGCAGCTTAGCCGGACAGGGAGGAAACACCATATATTTT. This sequence encodes CASSLAGQGGNTIYF. This chain links TRBV7-9 with TRBJ1-3; 8 positions agree with TRBD1. V lost 0 bases and J lost 4; bases outside the gene matches: 2. The CDR3 length is 15 residues. The germline V gene has CDR1 SEHNR and CDR2 FQNEAQ (reference sequence).

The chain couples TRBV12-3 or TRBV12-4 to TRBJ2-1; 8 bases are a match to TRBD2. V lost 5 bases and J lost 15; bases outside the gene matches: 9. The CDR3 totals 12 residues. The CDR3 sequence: CASSTSRGDLFF. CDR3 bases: TGTGCCAGCAGTACCTCGCGGGGGGACCTGTTCTTC.

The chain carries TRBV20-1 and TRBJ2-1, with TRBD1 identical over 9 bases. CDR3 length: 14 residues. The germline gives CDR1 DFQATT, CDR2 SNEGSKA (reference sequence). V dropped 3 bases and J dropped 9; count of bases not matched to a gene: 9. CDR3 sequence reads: CSASGGQGFVEQFF. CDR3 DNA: TGCAGTGCTAGTGGGGGACAGGGTTTTGTTGAGCAGTTCTTC.

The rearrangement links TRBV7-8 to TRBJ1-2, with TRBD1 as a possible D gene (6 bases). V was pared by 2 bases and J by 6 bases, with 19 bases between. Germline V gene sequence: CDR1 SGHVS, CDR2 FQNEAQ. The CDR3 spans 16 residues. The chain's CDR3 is CASSLIPRQALDGYTF. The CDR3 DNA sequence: TGTGCCAGCAGCTTAATTCCCCGACAGGCCCTTGATGGCTACACCTTC.

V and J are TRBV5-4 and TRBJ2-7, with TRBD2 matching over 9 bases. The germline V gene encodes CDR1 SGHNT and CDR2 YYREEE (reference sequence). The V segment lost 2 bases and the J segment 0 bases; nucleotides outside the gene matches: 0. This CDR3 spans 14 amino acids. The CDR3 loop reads CASSLAGGSYEQYF. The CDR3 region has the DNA TGTGCCAGCAGCTTAGCGGGGGGCTCCTACGAGCAGTACTTC. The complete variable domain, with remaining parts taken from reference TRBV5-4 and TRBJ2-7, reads ETGVTQSPTHLIKTRGQQVTLRCSSQSGHNTVSWYQQALGQGPQFIFQYYREEENGRGNFPPRFSGLQFPNYSSELNVNALELDDSALYLCASSLAGGSYEQYFGPGTRLTVT.

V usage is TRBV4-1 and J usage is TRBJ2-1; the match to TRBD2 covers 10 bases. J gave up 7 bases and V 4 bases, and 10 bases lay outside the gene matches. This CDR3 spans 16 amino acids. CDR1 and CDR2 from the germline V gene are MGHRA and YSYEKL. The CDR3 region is CASSRLLAGRRNEQFF. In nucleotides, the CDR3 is TGCGCCAGCAGCCGCCTACTAGCGGGGAGGAGGAATGAGCAGTTCTTC.

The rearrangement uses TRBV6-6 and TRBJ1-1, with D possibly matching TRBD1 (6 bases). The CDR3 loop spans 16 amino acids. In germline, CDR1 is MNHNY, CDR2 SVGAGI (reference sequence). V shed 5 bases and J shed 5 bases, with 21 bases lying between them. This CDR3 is CASSPITGWDGTEAFF. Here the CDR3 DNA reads TGTGCCAGCAGTCCTATTACAGGGTGGGATGGGACTGAAGCTTTCTTT.